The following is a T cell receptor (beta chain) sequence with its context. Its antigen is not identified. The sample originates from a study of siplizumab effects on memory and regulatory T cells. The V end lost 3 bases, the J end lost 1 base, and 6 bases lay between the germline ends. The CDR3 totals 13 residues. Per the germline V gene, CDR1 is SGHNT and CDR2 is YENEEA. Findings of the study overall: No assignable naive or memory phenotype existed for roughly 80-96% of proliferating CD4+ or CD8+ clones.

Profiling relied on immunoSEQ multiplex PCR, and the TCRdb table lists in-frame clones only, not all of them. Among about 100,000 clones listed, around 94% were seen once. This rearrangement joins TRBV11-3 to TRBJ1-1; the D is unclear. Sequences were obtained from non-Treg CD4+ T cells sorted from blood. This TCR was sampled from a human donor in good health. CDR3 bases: TGTGCCAGCAGCTTGGCAGCGAACACTGAAGCTTTCTTT. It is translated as CASSLAANTEAFF.